Presented here are 5 T cell receptor beta chains from one specimen sequenced in a study of human T cells and chemical hapten exposure. As to time point: patch test 2, 6 weeks after DPC sensitization. Treatment described: therapeutic diphenylcyclopropenone sensitization with weekly scalp DPC. Each CDR3 protein is one row after TCRdb ran MiXCR on the RACE reads. The top ten clones hold roughly 2% of a sample with approximately 90,000 distinct CDR3 sequences, more than 9.5% of them seen once. Sequenced material: whole blood, taken in connection with sensitization to the hapten diphenylcyclopropenone (DPC). Receptors were obtained from a man aged 40-50 years with alopecia areata. Some clones in this sample may be carry-over from other donors' samples.

This clonotype was detected only a few times. V gene TRBV28 combines with J gene TRBJ1-3; TRBD1 might be the D (6 bases). The CDR3 contains 15 residues. CDR1 and CDR2 (germline): MDHEN, SYDVKM. The germline V and J ends were trimmed by 5 bases and 0 bases, with 11 bases remaining between them. CDR3 sequence reads: CASSPGQSSGNTIYF. In DNA form, the CDR3 reads TGTGCCAGCAGTCCCGGACAGAGCTCTGGAAACACCATATATTTT.

This clonotype was seen at least ten times. The J gene is TRBJ2-4, the V gene TRBV5-5; no clear D gene. V lost 6 bases to trimming and J lost 8 bases, with 18 bases between them. The CDR3 consists of 14 residues. Germline V CDR1 and CDR2: SGHKS, YYEKEE (reference sequence). DNA for the CDR3: TGTGCCAGCAATTCTTTCGGAGAGATGGACATTCAGTACTTC. Translating it yields CASNSFGEMDIQYF.

V is TRBV7-2 and J is TRBJ1-1, with 10 bases fitting TRBD1. CDR3 length equals 16 residues. V gave up 0 bases and J gave up 6 bases; unmatched junction bases: 7. CDR1 and CDR2 from the germline V gene are SGHTA and FQGNSA. CDR3 in DNA: TGTGCCAGCAGCTTAGCAGCTCGACAGGGGGCAGCTGAAGCTTTCTTT. Protein sequence: CASSLAARQGAAEAFF.

The chain employs TRBV6-5 and TRBJ2-7; TRBD1 or TRBD2 may be the D gene (7 bases each). The CDR3 loop spans 17 amino acids. Deletions cut 2 bases from V and 2 bases from J, with 19 bases between. Per germline, CDR1 MNHEY and CDR2 SVGAGI. CDR3 nucleotide sequence: TGTGCCAGCAGTTACCGCCTCCAGACAGGGAGGGCCTACGAGCAGTACTTC. This encodes CASSYRLQTGRAYEQYF.

There are many counts of this clonotype. The chain recombines TRBV2 with TRBJ1-2; 8 bases are shared with TRBD1. This CDR3 spans 13 amino acids. From germline, CDR1 is SNHLY and CDR2 FYNNEI. Germline trimming cut 6 bases from V and 2 bases from J; bases unmatched to any gene: 2. The CDR3 loop is CASRDRENYGYTF. CDR3 sequence (DNA): TGTGCCAGCAGGGACAGGGAGAACTATGGCTACACCTTC.